This T cell receptor beta chain appears in the sequencing data of a study of shared clonotypes between healthy human individuals. TCRdb's copy holds only in-frame clones and misses some; the assay was immunoSEQ multiplex PCR. The profile shows around 440,000 clones, roughly four fifths of them singletons. V dropped 2 bases and J dropped 1 base, with 12 bases sitting between them. Germline V gene data show CDR1 as SGDLS and CDR2 as YYNGEE. CDR3 length equals 15 residues. Sequencing was carried out using PBMCs. The V and J genes are TRBV9 and TRBJ1-1; the D gene is possibly TRBD1 (5 bases). The clonotype was recovered from a woman aged 40 to 49 in good health. Some clones in this sample may be carry-over from other donors' samples. The CDR3 DNA reads TGTGCCAGCAGCGTCGAAACAGGCCGGAACACTGAAGCTTTCTTT. Amino acids: CASSVETGRNTEAFF.